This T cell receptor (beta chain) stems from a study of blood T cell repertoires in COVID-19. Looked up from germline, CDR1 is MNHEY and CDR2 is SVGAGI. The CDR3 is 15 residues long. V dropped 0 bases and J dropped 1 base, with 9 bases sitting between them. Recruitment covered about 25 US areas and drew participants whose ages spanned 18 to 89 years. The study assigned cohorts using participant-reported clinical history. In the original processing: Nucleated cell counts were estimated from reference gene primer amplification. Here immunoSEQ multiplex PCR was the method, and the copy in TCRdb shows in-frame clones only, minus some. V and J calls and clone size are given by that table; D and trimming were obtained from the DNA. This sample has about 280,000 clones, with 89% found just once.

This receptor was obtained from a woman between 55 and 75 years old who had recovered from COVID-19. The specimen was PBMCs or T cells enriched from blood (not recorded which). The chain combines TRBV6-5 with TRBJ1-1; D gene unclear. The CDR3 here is CASSYSFGENTEAFF. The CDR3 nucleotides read TGTGCCAGCAGTTACTCTTTTGGAGAGAACACTGAAGCTTTCTTT.